This T cell receptor (beta chain) was retrieved from a study of blood T cell repertoires in COVID-19. About the study: T cells, B-cell-depleted T cells, or PBMCs provided the cDNA or gDNA that served as material.

This CDR3 is 16 amino acids long. The germline V gene encodes CDR1 MNHEY and CDR2 SMNVEV (reference sequence). The ends lost 7 bases at V and 1 base at J; junction bases unmatched: 8. Original data processing: Estimation of nucleated cell counts was performed using reference gene primer amplification. Sequencing used immunoSEQ multiplex PCR; TCRdb keeps in-frame clones, though not all of them. That table supplies the V and J calls and clone size; D and trimming were determined from the DNA. The table records roughly 280,000 clones, around 90% of them present only once. Sequences were obtained from PBMCs or T cells enriched from blood (not recorded which). The TCR comes from a young woman with acute COVID-19. The rearrangement joins TRBV27 to TRBJ2-3, with 10 bases lining up with TRBD1. DNA for the CDR3: TGTGCCAGCACCTCCGGGACAGGGGAAGGCACAGATACGCAGTATTTT. Its protein is CASTSGTGEGTDTQYF.